This entry lists 15 T cell receptor beta chains sequenced from one sample in a study of OX40 agonist ivuxolimab in advanced cancers. The method was the immunoSEQ multiplex PCR assay. The immuneACCESS repertoire file appears here via TCRdb, limited to in-frame rearrangements. These files lack a portion of the clones; in checked studies, under half of the deficit traces to unresolved V genes, and the cause of the others is not known. A total of about 57,000 clones appear in this sample, around four fifths of them only once. The ten largest clonotypes hold about 4.8% of the sample. The source was CD4+ or CD8+ T cells sorted from blood, collected in a trial of the OX40 agonist ivuxolimab. The source of these receptors is an adult with an advanced solid tumor such as melanoma, head and neck, liver or kidney cancer.

This clone has just a few counts. The CDR3 DNA reads TGTGCCAGCAAGACAGGGTTCGACGAGCAGTACTTC. Translating it yields CASKTGFDEQYF. This sequence joins TRBV2 and TRBJ2-7; 7 bases agree with TRBD1. Trimming took 7 bases from V and 5 from J; bases not matched to a gene: 5. The CDR3 is made up of 12 amino acids. In germline, CDR1 is SNHLY, CDR2 FYNNEI.

The gene calls are TRBV5-4 and TRBJ1-1; 7 bases agree with TRBD1. CDR3 size: 14 residues. V lost 2 bases and J lost 4; bases outside the gene matches: 5. The germline gives CDR1 SGHNT, CDR2 YYREEE (reference sequence). The CDR3, as DNA: TGTGCCAGCAGCTTCGAGACAGGGCCCACTGAAGCTTTCTTT. It translates to CASSFETGPTEAFF. The full variable domain, completed using reference TRBV5-4 and TRBJ1-1, is ETGVTQSPTHLIKTRGQQVTLRCSSQSGHNTVSWYQQALGQGPQFIFQYYREEENGRGNFPPRFSGLQFPNYSSELNVNALELDDSALYLCASSFETGPTEAFFGQGTRLTVV.

This chain uses TRBV9 with TRBJ2-7, with D unresolved. This CDR3 has 15 residues. The germline CDR1 and CDR2 sequences are SGDLS and YYNGEE. Between the trimmed V and J ends, which lost 2 bases and 0 bases, there was a span of 12 bases. CDR3 amino acids: CASSVAAASSYEQYF. For the CDR3, the DNA is TGTGCCAGCAGCGTCGCGGCAGCTAGCTCCTACGAGCAGTACTTC.

This clone was observed once. This chain joins TRBV6-5 and TRBJ2-7, with a weak D call TRBD2 (5 bases). V lost 6 bases and J 5 bases, leaving 20 bases between the germline ends. The CDR3 is 15 residues long. Germline V gene data show CDR1 as MNHEY and CDR2 as SVGAGI. The CDR3 is CASSAGRRSGDEQYF. DNA of the CDR3: TGTGCCAGCAGCGCAGGACGGAGGAGTGGAGACGAGCAGTACTTC.

The CDR3 DNA follows: TGCGCCAGCGCACCCGAGGGGGATCCTAGCACAGATACGCAGTATTTT. This sequence encodes CASAPEGDPSTDTQYF. The chain is built from TRBV5-1 and TRBJ2-3, with a weak D call TRBD1 (6 bases). V gave up 7 bases and J gave up 0 bases, with 18 bases separating them. Germline assignment: CDR1 SGHRS and CDR2 YFSETQ. The CDR3 is made up of 16 amino acids.

The chain carries TRBV15 and TRBJ1-5; D is uncertain. The CDR3 runs 14 residues. V was clipped by 1 base and J by 4 bases, with 8 bases between them. From germline, CDR1 is LNHNV and CDR2 YYDKDF (reference sequence). Written as DNA, the CDR3 is TGTGCCACCAGCAGAGGGGGAGGGAATCAGCCCCAGCATTTT. It translates to CATSRGGGNQPQHF.

The chain uses TRBV11-2 and TRBJ2-2; no reliable D call. The germline V and J ends were trimmed by 3 bases and 4 bases, with 9 bases remaining between them. Germline assignment: CDR1 SGHAT and CDR2 FQNNGV. The CDR3 is 14 amino acids. CDR3 nucleotide sequence: TGTGCCAGCAGCTTTGCGGTGATCACCGGGGAGCTGTTTTTT. This sequence encodes CASSFAVITGELFF.

The rearrangement joins TRBV29-1 to TRBJ2-1; perhaps TRBD1 as D (5 bases). CDR1 SQVTM and CDR2 ANQGSEA come from the germline V gene. Trimming pared 5 bases from V and 7 bases from J, leaving 12 bases between. This CDR3 has 12 residues. The CDR3 sequence: CSVRRVGNEQFF. The DNA for the CDR3 is TGCAGCGTTCGCAGGGTGGGAAATGAGCAGTTCTTC.

Relative to its sample, this clone is medium-sized (0.01 to 0.1%). The chain uses TRBV7-2 and TRBJ2-1; tentative D call: TRBD2 (6 bases). Looked up from germline, CDR1 is SGHTA and CDR2 is FQGNSA. V lost 5 bases, J lost 5 bases, and 16 bases lay in between. The CDR3 has 15 residues. The chain's CDR3 is CASSPPPGLHNEQFF. CDR3 DNA: TGTGCCAGCAGCCCACCTCCGGGACTCCACAATGAGCAGTTCTTC.

The CDR3 is CASRWTGDTGELFF. The DNA of the CDR3 is TGTGCCAGCAGATGGACAGGGGACACCGGGGAGCTGTTTTTT. The chain employs TRBV6-6 and TRBJ2-2; TRBD1 agrees at 9 bases. Per germline, CDR1 MNHNY and CDR2 SVGAGI (reference sequence). The CDR3 length is 14 residues. V was clipped by 6 bases and J by 3 bases; unmatched bases: 2.

This rearrangement joins TRBV15 to TRBJ1-1; 8 bases are shared with TRBD1. With V trimmed by 3 bases and J by 4 bases, 4 bases remained unmatched. The CDR3 spans 14 residues. Germline loops: CDR1 LNHNV, CDR2 YYDKDF (reference sequence). The CDR3, as DNA: TGTGCCACCAGCAGGGACAGGGCGGTCACTGAAGCTTTCTTT. It is translated as CATSRDRAVTEAFF.

The chain links TRBV2 to TRBJ2-7, with unresolved D. This CDR3 region has 14 residues. The ends were cut back, 4 bases at V and 6 bases at J, with 16 bases in the middle. CDR1 and CDR2 (germline): SNHLY, FYNNEI. The CDR3: CASSVEDRPVEQYF. CDR3 in DNA: TGTGCCAGCAGTGTAGAGGACCGTCCCGTCGAGCAGTACTTC.

V usage is TRBV30 and J usage is TRBJ2-7, with 10 nucleotides matching TRBD1. CDR1 and CDR2 (germline): GTSNPN, SVGIG (reference sequence). The CDR3 loop spans 15 amino acids. V dropped 3 bases and J dropped 0; count of bases not matched to a gene: 5. The CDR3 DNA sequence: TGTGCCTGGAGCCAAGGACAGGGGGTCTCCTACGAGCAGTACTTC. Protein sequence: CAWSQGQGVSYEQYF.

This clone has only one observation. The V and J genes are TRBV2 and TRBJ2-5; no definite D call. Trimming removed 8 bases from V and 3 bases from J, with 7 bases in between. Germline loops: CDR1 SNHLY, CDR2 FYNNEI. The CDR3 loop spans 11 amino acids. This CDR3 is CASGREETQYF. The DNA of the CDR3 is TGTGCCAGCGGCCGAGAAGAGACCCAGTACTTC. Together with reference TRBV2 and TRBJ2-5, the CDR3 gives the full variable domain: EPEVTQTPSHQVTQMGQEVILRCVPISNHLYFYWYRQILGQKVEFLVSFYNNEISEKSEIFDDQFSVERPDGSNFTLKIRSTKLEDSAMYFCASGREETQYFGPGTRLLVL.

Only a few counts were recorded for this clone. V and J are TRBV29-1 and TRBJ2-3; TRBD2 matches at 10 bases. Germline V gene data show CDR1 as SQVTM and CDR2 as ANQGSEA. Trimming at V came to 5 bases and at J to 1 base, leaving 3 bases not matched to a gene. The CDR3 totals 14 residues. CDR3 in DNA: TGCAGCGTTAAGCGGGAGGGTCGCACAGATACGCAGTATTTT. Protein product: CSVKREGRTDTQYF.